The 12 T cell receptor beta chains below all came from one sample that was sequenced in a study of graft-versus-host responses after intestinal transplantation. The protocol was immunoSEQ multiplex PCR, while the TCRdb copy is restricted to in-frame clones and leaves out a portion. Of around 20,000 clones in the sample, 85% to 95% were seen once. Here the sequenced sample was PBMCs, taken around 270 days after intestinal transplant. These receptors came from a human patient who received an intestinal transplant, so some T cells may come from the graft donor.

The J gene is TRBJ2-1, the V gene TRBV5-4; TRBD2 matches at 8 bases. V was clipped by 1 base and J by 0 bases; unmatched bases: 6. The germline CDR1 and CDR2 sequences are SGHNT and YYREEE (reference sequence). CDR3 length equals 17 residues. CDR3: CASSLMLLAASYNEQFF. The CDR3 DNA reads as TGTGCCAGCAGCTTGATGTTACTAGCGGCCTCCTACAATGAGCAGTTCTTC.

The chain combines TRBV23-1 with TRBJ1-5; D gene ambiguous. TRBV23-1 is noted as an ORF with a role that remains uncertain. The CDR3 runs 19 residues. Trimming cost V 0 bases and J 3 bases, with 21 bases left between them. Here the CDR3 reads CASSQSLYPGFRDNQPQHF. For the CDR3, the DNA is TGCGCCAGCAGTCAATCGCTATACCCTGGTTTTAGGGACAATCAGCCCCAGCATTTT.

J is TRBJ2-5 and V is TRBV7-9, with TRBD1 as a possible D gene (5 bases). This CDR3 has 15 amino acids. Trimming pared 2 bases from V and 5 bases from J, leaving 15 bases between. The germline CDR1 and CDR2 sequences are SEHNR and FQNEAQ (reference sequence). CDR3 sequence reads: CASSLRVLGPETQYF. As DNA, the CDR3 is TGTGCCAGCAGCTTAAGAGTTCTGGGGCCGGAGACCCAGTACTTC.

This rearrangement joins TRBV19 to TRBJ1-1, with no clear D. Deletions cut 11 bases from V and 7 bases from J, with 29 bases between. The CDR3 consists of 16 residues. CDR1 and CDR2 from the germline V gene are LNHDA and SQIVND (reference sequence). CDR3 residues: CASAAGIRAGEYEAFF. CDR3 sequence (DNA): TGTGCCTCTGCGGCCGGAATTCGGGCCGGGGAATATGAAGCTTTCTTT. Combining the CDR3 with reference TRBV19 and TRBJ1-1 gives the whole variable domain DGGITQSPKYLFRKEGQNVTLSCEQNLNHDAMYWYRQDPGQGLRLIYYSQIVNDFQKGDIAEGYSVSREKKESFPLTVTSAQKNPTAFYLCASAAGIRAGEYEAFFGQGTRLTVV.

The CDR3 sequence: CASRHRGLTTDTQYF. In nucleotides, the CDR3 is TGTGCCAGTAGGCACAGGGGGCTAACCACAGATACGCAGTATTTT. The chain employs TRBV19 and TRBJ2-3; 9 nucleotides agree with TRBD1. This CDR3 has 15 amino acids. In germline, CDR1 is LNHDA, CDR2 SQIVND (reference sequence). The V gene end was trimmed by 6 bases and the J gene end by 2 bases; junction bases not matched to a gene: 6.

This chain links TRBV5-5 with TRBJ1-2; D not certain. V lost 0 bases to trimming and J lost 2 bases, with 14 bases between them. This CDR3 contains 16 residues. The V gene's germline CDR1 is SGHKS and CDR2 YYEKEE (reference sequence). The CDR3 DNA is TGTGCCAGCAGCTTGGGGTGGACGAGGGCAAACTATGGCTACACCTTC. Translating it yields CASSLGWTRANYGYTF.

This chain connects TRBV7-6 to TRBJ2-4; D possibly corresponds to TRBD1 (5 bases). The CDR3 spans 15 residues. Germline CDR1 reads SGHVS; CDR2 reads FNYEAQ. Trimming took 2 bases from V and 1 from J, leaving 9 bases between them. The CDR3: CASSLQAGAKNIQYF. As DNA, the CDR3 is TGTGCCAGCAGCTTACAGGCAGGGGCCAAAAACATTCAGTACTTC.

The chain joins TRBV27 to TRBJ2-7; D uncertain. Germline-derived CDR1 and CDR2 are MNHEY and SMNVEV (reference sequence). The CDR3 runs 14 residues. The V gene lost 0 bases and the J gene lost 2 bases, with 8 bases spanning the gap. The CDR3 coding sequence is TGTGCCAGCAGTTTATCCCTTTCGACCTACGAGCAGTACTTC. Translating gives CASSLSLSTYEQYF.

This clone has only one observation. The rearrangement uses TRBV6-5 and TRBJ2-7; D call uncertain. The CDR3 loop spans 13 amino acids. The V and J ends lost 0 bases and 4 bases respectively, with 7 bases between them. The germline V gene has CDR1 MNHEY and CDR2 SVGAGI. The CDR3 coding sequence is TGTGCCAGCAGTTACTCTGGGTATTACGAGCAGTACTTC. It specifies CASSYSGYYEQYF.

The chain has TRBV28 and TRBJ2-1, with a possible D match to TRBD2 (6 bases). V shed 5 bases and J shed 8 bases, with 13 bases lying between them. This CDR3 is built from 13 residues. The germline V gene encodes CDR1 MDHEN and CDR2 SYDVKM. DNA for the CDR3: TGTGCCAGCAGTCCCTACGGGGGATATGAGCAGTTCTTC. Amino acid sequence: CASSPYGGYEQFF.

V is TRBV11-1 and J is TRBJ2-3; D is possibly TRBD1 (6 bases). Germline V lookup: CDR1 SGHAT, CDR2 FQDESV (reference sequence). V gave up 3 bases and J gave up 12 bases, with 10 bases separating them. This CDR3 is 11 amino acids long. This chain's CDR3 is CASSFGTIQYF. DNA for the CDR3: TGTGCCAGCAGCTTTGGGACAATACAGTATTTT.

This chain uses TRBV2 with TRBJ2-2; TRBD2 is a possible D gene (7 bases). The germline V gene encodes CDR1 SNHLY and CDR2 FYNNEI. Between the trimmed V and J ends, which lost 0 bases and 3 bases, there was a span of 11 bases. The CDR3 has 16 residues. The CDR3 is CASSEAGGRDTGELFF. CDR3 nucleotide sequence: TGTGCCAGCAGTGAAGCAGGGGGGAGGGACACCGGGGAGCTGTTTTTT.